This TCR beta chain was identified in a study of T cell repertoires in cytomegalovirus infection. Study context: Recently described HLA-C-restricted plus well-studied HLA-B-restricted CMV epitopes were used. It was the public TCR beta signatures that indicated both CMV infection and matching HLA type. Whole-study findings and limits: HLA-C-restricted, CMV-specific TCR beta clonotypes were dominant ex vivo.

Germline loops: CDR1 MDHEN, CDR2 SYDVKM. The junction had 7 bases not matched to a gene; V was cut back by 5 bases and J by 9 bases. This CDR3 contains 14 residues. As to this clonotype: The antigen remains unidentified.

TCRdb itself ran the reads through MiXCR, one entry per CDR3 protein. The sample contains 200,000 or so distinct CDR3 sequences, about 38% of which appear only once. This chain connects TRBV28 to TRBJ1-6, with 7 positions matching TRBD1. The source material was CD8+ T cells from cultured PBMCs, sampled from culture after CMV antigen stimulation. The TCR sequence derives from a human donor in good health (CMV status not recorded). Some clones in this sample may be carry-over from other donors' samples. The CDR3 loop is CASSDTGEVSPLHF. CDR3 sequence (DNA): TGTGCCAGCAGTGATACAGGGGAGGTTTCACCCCTCCACTTT.